The source of this TCR beta chain is a study of cytomegalovirus exposure and HLA in healthy donors. Study conclusions and caveats: Both high specificity and high sensitivity reportedly marked the classifier's diagnosis of cytomegalovirus status.

Trimming stripped 3 bases from V and 8 bases from J, with 10 bases between. CDR3 size: 12 residues. Germline V gene data show CDR1 as SEHNR and CDR2 as FQNEAQ (reference sequence). For this clone: Its antigen is unidentified.

Clones were sequenced by immunoSEQ multiplex PCR, and TCRdb holds only the in-frame ones, with some missing. The sample lists about 130,000 clones, about 88% occurring once. Sequencing input: PBMCs. The TCR comes from a woman in her late teens or twenties in good health and CMV-seropositive. The V and J genes are TRBV7-9 and TRBJ1-2, with D uncertain. CDR3: CASSLRAGGYTF. The CDR3 bases are TGTGCCAGCAGCTTGAGGGCGGGAGGCTACACCTTC.